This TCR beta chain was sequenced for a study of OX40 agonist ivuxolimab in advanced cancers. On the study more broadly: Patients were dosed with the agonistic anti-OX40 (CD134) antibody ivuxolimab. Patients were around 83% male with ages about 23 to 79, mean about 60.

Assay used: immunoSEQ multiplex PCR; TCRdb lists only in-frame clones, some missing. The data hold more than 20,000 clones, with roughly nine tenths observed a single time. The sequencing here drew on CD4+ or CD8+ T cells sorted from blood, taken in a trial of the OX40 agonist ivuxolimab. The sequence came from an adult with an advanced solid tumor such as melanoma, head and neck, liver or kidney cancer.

The CDR3 spells CASSSGTDSYEQYF. The CDR3 DNA reads as TGTGCCAGCAGCTCCGGGACTGACTCCTACGAGCAGTACTTC. The genes are TRBV7-9 and TRBJ2-7; D is perhaps TRBD2 (6 bases). Germline lookup yields CDR1 SEHNR and CDR2 FQNEAQ (reference sequence). Trimming took off 4 bases at V and 0 bases at J, with 10 bases between the two ends. This CDR3 spans 14 amino acids. The full variable domain, its missing parts supplied by reference TRBV7-9 and TRBJ2-7, is DTGVSQNPRHKITKRGQNVTFRCDPISEHNRLYWYRQTLGQGPEFLTYFQNEAQLEKSRLLSDRFSAERPKGSFSTLEIQRTEQGDSAMYLCASSSGTDSYEQYFGPGTRLTVT.